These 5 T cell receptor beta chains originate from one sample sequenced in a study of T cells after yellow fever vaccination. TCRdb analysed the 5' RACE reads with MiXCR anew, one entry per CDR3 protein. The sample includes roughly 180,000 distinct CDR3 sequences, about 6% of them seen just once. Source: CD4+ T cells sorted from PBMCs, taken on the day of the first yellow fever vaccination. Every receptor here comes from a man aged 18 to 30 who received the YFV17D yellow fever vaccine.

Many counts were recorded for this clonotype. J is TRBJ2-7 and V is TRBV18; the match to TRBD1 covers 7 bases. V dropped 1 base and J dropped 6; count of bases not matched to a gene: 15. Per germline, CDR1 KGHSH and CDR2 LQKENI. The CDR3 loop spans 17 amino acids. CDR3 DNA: TGTGCCAGCTCACCACGACCTACAGGGGCCGAGCAGGGCGAGCAGTACTTC. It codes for CASSPRPTGAEQGEQYF. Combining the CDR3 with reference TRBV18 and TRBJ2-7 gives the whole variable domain NAGVMQNPRHLVRRRGQEARLRCSPMKGHSHVYWYRQLPEEGLKFMVYLQKENIIDESGMPKERFSAEFPKEGPSILRIQQVVRGDSAAYFCASSPRPTGAEQGEQYFGPGTRLTVT.

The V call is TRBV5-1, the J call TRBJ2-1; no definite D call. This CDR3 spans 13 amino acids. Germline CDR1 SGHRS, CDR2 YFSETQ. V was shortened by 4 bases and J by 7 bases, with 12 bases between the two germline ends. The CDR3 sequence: CASSPQFGNEQFF. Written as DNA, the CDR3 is TGCGCCAGCAGCCCCCAGTTCGGAAATGAGCAGTTCTTC.

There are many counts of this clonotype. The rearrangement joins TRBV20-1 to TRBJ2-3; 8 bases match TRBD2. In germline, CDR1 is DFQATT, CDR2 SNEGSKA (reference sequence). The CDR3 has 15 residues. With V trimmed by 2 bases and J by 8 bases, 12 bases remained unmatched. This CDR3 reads CSARSLAGAGSTQYF. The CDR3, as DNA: TGCAGTGCTAGAAGCCTAGCGGGCGCGGGTAGTACGCAGTATTTT.

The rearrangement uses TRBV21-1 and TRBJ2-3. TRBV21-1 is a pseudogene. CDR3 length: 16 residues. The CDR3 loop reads CASRLAQPVYTDTQYF. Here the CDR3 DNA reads TGTGCCAGCCGACTGGCACAGCCAGTCTATACAGATACGCAGTATTTT.

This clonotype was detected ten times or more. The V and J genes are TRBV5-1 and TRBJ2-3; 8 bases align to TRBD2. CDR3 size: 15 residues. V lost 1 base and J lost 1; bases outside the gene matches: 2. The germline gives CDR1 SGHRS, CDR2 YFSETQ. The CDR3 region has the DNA TGCGCCAGCAGCTTGAGCGGGGGCGGCACAGATACGCAGTATTTT. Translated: CASSLSGGGTDTQYF.